These 8 T cell receptor beta chains came from one sample sequenced in a study of persistence of HIV-infected CD4 T cells (dated by TCRdb to 2018 to 2020). Interpreted using the paper, the treatment or condition label stands for: suppressive antiretroviral therapy. As a nonspecific positive control representing the CD4+ T cell repertoire, cells were stimulated with anti-CD3/anti-CD28 magnetic beads. CD4+ T cells that responded were sorted based on upregulation of both CD40 ligand and CD69. Their antigens are not known. The immunoSEQ hsTCRB assay version 4 in survey mode was used to sequence TCRbeta repertoires from genomic DNA. TCRdb provides this immuneACCESS table in a form limited to in-frame rearrangements. Some clones are lacking; in checked studies, under half of them reflect an unresolved V gene, and why the rest are absent is not known. This sample comprises roughly 41,000 clones, roughly 87% of them detected only once. 1.3% of the sample goes to the ten largest clones.

This specimen consisted of CD4+ T cells sorted from PBMCs after 18-hour stimulation, obtained from a patient who received antiretroviral therapy. Read against the paper, the sample's cell subset or site label means: CD40L+CD69+ CD4 T cells responding to anti-CD3/anti-CD28 beads, representing the overall repertoire. These receptors were collected from an adult man with HIV who was CMV-seropositive.

The rearrangement joins TRBV5-4 to TRBJ2-1; 12 nucleotides agree with TRBD2. Germline trimming cut 4 bases from V and 3 bases from J; bases unmatched to any gene: 5. The germline CDR1 and CDR2 sequences are SGHNT and YYREEE (reference sequence). There are 16 residues in the CDR3. The CDR3 reads CASSAGTSGLYNEQFF. In DNA form, the CDR3 reads TGTGCCAGCAGCGCCGGGACTAGCGGGCTCTACAATGAGCAGTTCTTC.

This clone was seen only once. The chain has TRBV13 and TRBJ1-1; D remains ambiguous. This CDR3 contains 13 residues. V gave up 0 bases and J gave up 2 bases, with 4 bases separating them. Germline values: CDR1 PRHDT, CDR2 FYEKMQ (reference sequence). CDR3 protein: CASSLGFNTEAFF. As DNA, the CDR3 is TGTGCCAGCAGCTTAGGTTTCAACACTGAAGCTTTCTTT.

The V call is TRBV2, the J call TRBJ1-1, with D possibly matching TRBD1 (6 bases). Per germline, CDR1 SNHLY and CDR2 FYNNEI. The V gene lost 4 bases and the J gene lost 0 bases, with 12 bases spanning the gap. The length of the CDR3 is 15 residues. The chain's CDR3 is CASSAGRDMNTEAFF. The CDR3 region has the DNA TGTGCCAGCAGTGCGGGGCGGGACATGAACACTGAAGCTTTCTTT.

The chain employs TRBV5-4 and TRBJ2-5, with D perhaps assigned TRBD1 or TRBD2 (5 bases each). V was clipped by 2 bases and J by 4 bases, with 12 bases between them. Per the germline V gene, CDR1 is SGHNT and CDR2 is YYREEE (reference sequence). This CDR3 is 14 amino acids long. Written as DNA, the CDR3 is TGTGCCAGCAGCTTAGGTCAGGGAGCAGAGACCCAGTACTTC. The encoded protein is CASSLGQGAETQYF.

J is TRBJ1-5 and V is TRBV18; 9 bases match TRBD1. The length of the CDR3 is 14 residues. V shed 6 bases and J 7 bases; nucleotides not matched to a gene: 7. CDR1 and CDR2 from the germline V gene are KGHSH and LQKENI. The CDR3 DNA is TGTGCCAGCTCCCCGGGACAGGGTGGCCAGCCCCAGCATTTT. Its translation is CASSPGQGGQPQHF.

This chain links TRBV21-1 with TRBJ1-2; the table's D call, TRBD1, was not checked against the DNA. TRBV21-1 is a known pseudogene. The CDR3 consists of 16 residues. Here the CDR3 DNA reads TGTGCCAGCAGCAAACCGGCTACAGGTCCTCTCTATGGCTACACCTTC. Translated: CASSKPATGPLYGYTF.

In this sample, this clone turned up once. The chain carries TRBV27 and TRBJ1-5, with TRBD1 as a possible D gene (6 bases). Deletions cut 2 bases from V and 3 bases from J, with 8 bases between. The length of the CDR3 is 14 residues. CDR1 and CDR2 (germline): MNHEY, SMNVEV (reference sequence). The CDR3 protein is CASSLNRANQPQHF. Written as DNA, the CDR3 is TGTGCCAGCAGTTTAAACAGGGCCAATCAGCCCCAGCATTTT.

The CDR3 loop is CASSFRSGASAREQYF. CDR3 nucleotides: TGTGCCAGCAGTTTCCGTTCGGGGGCTAGCGCGCGGGAGCAGTACTTC. The V and J genes are TRBV27 and TRBJ2-7, with D perhaps TRBD1 or TRBD2 (6 bases each). Trimming removed 3 bases from V and 7 bases from J, with 22 bases in between. CDR1 and CDR2 from the germline V gene are MNHEY and SMNVEV (reference sequence). The CDR3 length is 16 residues.